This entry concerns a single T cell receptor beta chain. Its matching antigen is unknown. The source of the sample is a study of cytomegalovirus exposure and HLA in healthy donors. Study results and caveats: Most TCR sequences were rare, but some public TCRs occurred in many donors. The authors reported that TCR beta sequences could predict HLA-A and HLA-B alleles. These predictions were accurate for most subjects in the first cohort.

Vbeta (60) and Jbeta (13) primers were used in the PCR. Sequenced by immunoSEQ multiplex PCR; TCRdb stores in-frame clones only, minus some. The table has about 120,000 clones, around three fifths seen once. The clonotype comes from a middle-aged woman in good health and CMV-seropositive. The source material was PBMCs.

The CDR3 loop reads CARSLGGALVRGYTF. Here the CDR3 DNA reads TGTGCCAGGAGTCTCGGAGGGGCTTTGGTGCGGGGCTACACCTTC. The chain recombines TRBV25-1 with TRBJ1-2; D is possibly TRBD1 (5 bases). Germline-derived CDR1 and CDR2 are MGHDK and SYGVNS. The CDR3 runs to 15 residues. Between the trimmed V and J ends, which lost 9 bases and 8 bases, there was a span of 25 bases.